These 17 T cell receptor beta chains were sequenced from one sample in a study of molecular identifiers for immune sequencing clone quantification. TCRdb redid the calling of the PCR reads with MiXCR, one entry per CDR3 protein. The sample contains under 15,000 distinct CDR3 sequences, about 17% of which appear only once. Sequenced: naive CD8+ T cells from blood, with Jurkat cell RNA spiked in. Subset here: FACS-sorted CD8+CD4-CCR7+CD45RA+ naive T cells. The receptors originated from a human donor in good health. Some libraries in this study had Jurkat cell RNA spiked in.

This sequence joins TRBV9 and TRBJ2-3, with 8 bases that match TRBD2. Germline CDR1 reads SGDLS; CDR2 reads YYNGEE. The CDR3 consists of 16 residues. J was trimmed by 0 bases and V by 0 bases; bases with no gene match: 3. The DNA for the CDR3 is TGTGCCAGCAGCGTAGATAGCGGGGCTAGCACAGATACGCAGTATTTT. Translated, it gives CASSVDSGASTDTQYF. The entire variable domain, with the rest obtained from reference TRBV9 and TRBJ2-3, is as follows: DSGVTQTPKHLITATGQRVTLRCSPRSGDLSVYWYQQSLDQGLQFLIQYYNGEERAKGNILERFSAQQFPDLHSELNLSSLELGDSALYFCASSVDSGASTDTQYFGPGTRLTVL.

This clonotype rates as medium-sized. The chain couples TRBV6-6 to TRBJ1-1, with a possible D match to TRBD1 (5 bases). The CDR3 is 17 amino acids. Trimming pared 0 bases from V and 4 bases from J, leaving 18 bases between. Germline CDR1 reads MNHNY; CDR2 reads SVGAGI (reference sequence). The CDR3 DNA reads TGTGCCAGCAGTTACTCCCCCGCCGGGGGAGTTAGCACTGAAGCTTTCTTT. This sequence encodes CASSYSPAGGVSTEAFF.

As for this clonotype: A much bigger clone sits one base away, suggesting this may be a read error. V is TRBV11-2 and J is TRBJ2-1, with 14 positions matching TRBD2. J lost 9 bases, V lost 1 base, and 2 bases had no gene match. The germline V gene has CDR1 SGHAT and CDR2 FQNNGV. The CDR3 has 15 amino acids. The CDR3 loop is CASSLGTSGGTEQFF. CDR3 nucleotides: TGTGCCAGCAGCTTAGGGACTAGCGGGGGGACTGAGCAGTTCTTC.

There are many counts of this clonotype. The chain combines TRBV20-1 with TRBJ2-7, with a tentative D call TRBD1 (6 bases). The length of the CDR3 is 14 residues. The germline CDR1 and CDR2 sequences are DFQATT and SNEGSKA (reference sequence). Trimming shortened V by 5 bases and J by 2 bases, and 16 bases separated the two germline ends. The DNA for the CDR3 is TGCAGTGCTGGGGCTGTGGACAGAGCCTACGAGCAGTACTTC. Its protein product is CSAGAVDRAYEQYF.

This clonotype has a count of ten or more. V is TRBV5-5 and J is TRBJ1-6; D not certain. CDR1 and CDR2 (germline): SGHKS, YYEKEE (reference sequence). V lost 5 bases, J lost 6 bases, and 9 bases lay in between. The CDR3 is 13 residues long. The CDR3 region is CASSDTLNSPLHF. CDR3 nucleotides: TGTGCCAGCAGTGACACCCTTAATTCACCCCTCCACTTT.

The gene calls are TRBV11-3 and TRBJ2-1, with D unclear. The germline gives CDR1 SGHNT, CDR2 YENEEA. V dropped 1 base and J dropped 5 bases, with 15 bases sitting between them. The CDR3 runs 16 residues. The CDR3 DNA is TGTGCCAGCAGCTTAGCGGTTGGCGGTTCCCACAATGAGCAGTTCTTC. Translated: CASSLAVGGSHNEQFF.

This clonotype was picked up a small number of times. This may stem from a read error, because a much larger clone lies one nucleotide away. The chain has TRBV7-8 and TRBJ2-1, with D uncertain. The ends were cut back, 5 bases at V and 10 bases at J, with 9 bases in the middle. Per germline, CDR1 SGHVS and CDR2 FQNEAQ. The CDR3 spans 11 residues. CDR3 sequence: CASSVGEEQFF. The CDR3 DNA follows: TGTGCCAGCAGCGTAGGAGAGGAGCAGTTCTTC.

The table lists this clonotype with many counts. The chain links TRBV18 to TRBJ2-3; D not resolved. V gave up 0 bases and J gave up 0 bases, with 10 bases separating them. The CDR3 spans 16 residues. Germline V gene lookup returns CDR1 KGHSH and CDR2 LQKENI. The CDR3 loop is CASSPPFIRSTDTQYF. CDR3 bases: TGTGCCAGCTCACCACCGTTCATACGGAGCACAGATACGCAGTATTTT.

This clonotype appeared a few times. This clone may be a read error of a much larger clone one base away. The V gene is TRBV11-3, the J gene TRBJ2-1, with D hard to call. Germline assignment: CDR1 SGHNT and CDR2 YENEEA. The ends were cut back, 6 bases at V and 6 bases at J, with 18 bases in the middle. This CDR3 spans 15 amino acids. CDR3 amino acids: CASSSVTGACNEQFF. In nucleotides, the CDR3 is TGTGCCAGCAGTTCGGTGACTGGAGCTTGCAATGAGCAGTTCTTC.

This clonotype came up many times. The rearrangement uses TRBV30 and TRBJ2-1; 11 bases match TRBD2. The CDR3 runs 13 residues. Germline loops: CDR1 GTSNPN, CDR2 SVGIG (reference sequence). J was trimmed by 6 bases and V by 3 bases; bases with no gene match: 1. This CDR3 is CAWSGLAGNEQFF. DNA for the CDR3: TGTGCCTGGAGCGGACTAGCGGGCAATGAGCAGTTCTTC. The complete variable domain, with remaining parts taken from reference TRBV30 and TRBJ2-1, reads SQTIHQWPATLVQPVGSPLSLECTVEGTSNPNLYWYRQAAGRGLQLLFYSVGIGQISSEVPQNLSASRPQDRQFILSSKKLLLSDSGFYLCAWSGLAGNEQFFGPGTRLTVL.

Judged by abundance, this clonotype is medium-sized. This sequence joins TRBV7-2 and TRBJ1-2; no firm D call. From germline, CDR1 is SGHTA and CDR2 FQGNSA. This CDR3 has 15 residues. V was clipped by 6 bases and J by 1 base, with 15 bases between them. The CDR3: CASSPDPTYNYGYTF. The CDR3 region has the DNA TGTGCCAGCAGTCCAGATCCCACCTATAACTATGGCTACACCTTC.

The CDR3 nucleotides read TGCGCCAGCAGCCCCGGAGGACTAGCGGGAGCCACCGGGGGGCTATTTTTT. Translated, it gives CASSPGGLAGATGGLFF. V usage is TRBV5-1 and J usage is TRBJ2-2; the match to TRBD2 covers 13 bases. The germline gives CDR1 SGHRS, CDR2 YFSETQ. This CDR3 has 17 amino acids. Trimming took 4 bases from V and 17 from J; bases not matched to a gene: 20.

This clonotype was detected ten times or more. V gene TRBV5-6 combines with J gene TRBJ2-2; D gene uncertain. Germline V CDR1 and CDR2: SGHDT, YYEEEE. V was clipped by 4 bases and J by 0 bases, with 13 bases between them. This CDR3 is 16 amino acids long. CDR3 sequence (DNA): TGTGCCAGCAGCGGGCCCGGGCCACCGAACACCGGGGAGCTGTTTTTT. It encodes CASSGPGPPNTGELFF.

By its share, this clonotype is medium-sized. The V call is TRBV7-9, the J call TRBJ1-1; D uncertain. The CDR3 has 11 residues. Deletions cut 11 bases from V and 6 bases from J, with 13 bases between. Germline lookup yields CDR1 SEHNR and CDR2 FQNEAQ (reference sequence). The CDR3: CAAREVAEAFF. The CDR3 coding sequence is TGTGCCGCGAGAGAGGTTGCTGAAGCTTTCTTT.

This clonotype was counted a few times. The rearrangement uses TRBV7-2 and TRBJ2-1, with 10 bases lining up with TRBD2. Trimming cost V 1 base and J 1 base; bases outside gene matches: 7. CDR1 and CDR2 from the germline V gene are SGHTA and FQGNSA. This CDR3 has 18 residues. The chain's CDR3 is CASSLEELAGVSYNEQFF. CDR3 DNA: TGTGCCAGCAGCTTAGAAGAGCTAGCGGGAGTGTCCTACAATGAGCAGTTCTTC.

Comment on this clonotype: A much larger clone differs from this one at a single base, so this may be a read error. The chain employs TRBV29-1 and TRBJ1-1; D unclear. The CDR3 runs to 12 residues. CDR1 SQVTM and CDR2 ANQGSEA come from the germline V gene. Trimming shortened V by 5 bases and J by 1 base, and 8 bases separated the two germline ends. The CDR3 sequence is CSVQVRNTEAFF. The CDR3 DNA sequence: TGCAGCGTTCAAGTCAGGAACACTGAAGCTTTCTTT.

In this sample, this clonotype turned up a few times. The V gene is TRBV12-3 or TRBV12-4, the J gene TRBJ2-5; the D gene is possibly TRBD1 (5 bases). V was trimmed by 6 bases and J by 7 bases, leaving 18 bases between them. The CDR3 is 14 amino acids. DNA for the CDR3: TGTGCCAGCAGCCAATGGGCCAGGGAAGGGACCCAGTACTTC. Translating it yields CASSQWAREGTQYF.